A single sample gave rise to the 25 T cell receptor beta chains below, sequenced in a study of beta chain features in type 1 diabetes. Reverse transcribing all isolated RNA meant expressed TCRB transcripts were sequenced. Profiling relied on immunoSEQ multiplex PCR, and the TCRdb table lists in-frame clones only, not all of them. Among 400,000 to 450,000 clones listed, approximately 15% were seen once. Sequencing was performed on naive CD4+ T cells from blood. The receptor set was obtained from a man aged 30 to 39 in good health.

J is TRBJ2-7 and V is TRBV4-3, with a possible D match to TRBD1 (5 bases). The CDR3 runs 15 residues. CDR1 LGHNA and CDR2 YSLEER come from the germline V gene. V lost 1 base to trimming and J lost 3 bases, with 13 bases between them. For the CDR3, the DNA is TGCGCCAGCAGCCAAGGGGCAGGGTTATACTACGAGCAGTACTTC. This encodes CASSQGAGLYYEQYF.

V and J are TRBV5-6 and TRBJ2-5; D perhaps matches TRBD2 (6 bases). V shed 4 bases and J shed 0 bases, with 13 bases lying between them. The CDR3 is 15 amino acids. CDR1 and CDR2 from the germline V gene are SGHDT and YYEEEE. CDR3 DNA sequence: TGTGCCAGCAGCCAGAGGAGGGGCAACCAAGAGACCCAGTACTTC. Translated, it gives CASSQRRGNQETQYF.

This clone was observed a handful of times. V is TRBV9 and J is TRBJ2-5; D is unclear. The CDR3 has 14 residues. The germline CDR1 and CDR2 sequences are SGDLS and YYNGEE. V lost 2 bases and J 3 bases, leaving 11 bases between the germline ends. The CDR3 loop reads CASSVEPQKETQYF. The CDR3 nucleotides read TGTGCCAGCAGCGTGGAACCACAAAAAGAGACCCAGTACTTC.

This clone was observed a handful of times. The chain combines TRBV9 with TRBJ2-1, with 13 bases that match TRBD2. J gave up 0 bases and V 7 bases, and 4 bases lay outside the gene matches. CDR1 is SGDLS, CDR2 YYNGEE, per germline. The CDR3 length is 16 residues. The CDR3 nucleotides are TGTGCCAGCGCCAGACTAGCGGGAGGCTCCTACAATGAGCAGTTCTTC. This sequence encodes CASARLAGGSYNEQFF. Drawing the rest from reference TRBV9 and TRBJ2-1, the complete variable domain is DSGVTQTPKHLITATGQRVTLRCSPRSGDLSVYWYQQSLDQGLQFLIQYYNGEERAKGNILERFSAQQFPDLHSELNLSSLELGDSALYFCASARLAGGSYNEQFFGPGTRLTVL.

This sequence joins TRBV5-1 and TRBJ2-5; 7 nucleotides agree with TRBD1. Germline CDR1 SGHRS, CDR2 YFSETQ. The CDR3 has 16 amino acids. V dropped 1 base and J dropped 0; count of bases not matched to a gene: 6. As DNA, the CDR3 is TGCGCCAGCAGCTTGAAAATCGGGACAGACCAAGAGACCCAGTACTTC. Protein sequence: CASSLKIGTDQETQYF.

This clone has a handful of counts. The chain links TRBV30 to TRBJ2-2, with a weak D call TRBD2 (5 bases). The V end lost 4 bases, the J end lost 4 bases, and 13 bases lay between the germline ends. The germline CDR1 and CDR2 sequences are GTSNPN and SVGIG (reference sequence). The CDR3 sequence is 14 residues long. In DNA form, the CDR3 reads TGTGCCTGGACGGATGGACTGCTCACCGGGGAGCTGTTTTTT. The encoded protein is CAWTDGLLTGELFF.

Concerning this clone itself: Other DNA sequences of this sample code for an identical CDR3. The V gene is TRBV7-9, the J gene TRBJ2-7; D gene ambiguous. The CDR3 is made up of 13 amino acids. Germline values: CDR1 SEHNR, CDR2 FQNEAQ (reference sequence). Trimming stripped 1 base from V and 1 base from J, with 5 bases between. CDR3 protein: CASSLGRSYEQYF. CDR3 DNA sequence: TGTGCCAGCAGCTTAGGGCGGTCCTACGAGCAGTACTTC.

This clone has a handful of counts. The chain employs TRBV5-4 and TRBJ2-5; 8 bases match TRBD1. The germline V gene has CDR1 SGHNT and CDR2 YYREEE (reference sequence). This CDR3 region has 16 residues. J gave up 5 bases and V 2 bases, and 11 bases lay outside the gene matches. The CDR3 region has the DNA TGTGCCAGCAGCTTTGGAGGGCAGGGGGCGCGGGAGACCCAGTACTTC. It codes for CASSFGGQGARETQYF.

This clone was seen only a few times. The same CDR3 is also encoded by other DNA sequences in this sample. CDR3 DNA sequence: TGTGCCAGCAGCTTAGCGTACAATGAGCAGTTCTTC. Translated: CASSLAYNEQFF. The V call is TRBV7-2, the J call TRBJ2-1; D is undetermined. The V gene's germline CDR1 is SGHTA and CDR2 FQGNSA. Trimming cost V 0 bases and J 4 bases, with 1 base left between them. The CDR3 consists of 12 residues.

This chain links TRBV29-1 with TRBJ1-1; D is unresolved. The CDR3 spans 16 residues. Per germline, CDR1 SQVTM and CDR2 ANQGSEA. Trimming shortened V by 7 bases and J by 3 bases, and 24 bases separated the two germline ends. The CDR3 here is CSAGQVGWSVDTEAFF. CDR3 in DNA: TGCAGCGCCGGGCAGGTAGGGTGGTCCGTGGACACTGAAGCTTTCTTT.

In its sample, this clone was seen a few times. The chain employs TRBV4-2 and TRBJ2-2, with D perhaps matching TRBD2 (6 bases). The V gene's germline CDR1 is LGHNA and CDR2 YNFKEQ. This CDR3 comprises 15 residues. V was trimmed by 0 bases and J by 1 base, leaving 6 bases between them. The CDR3 here is CASSQDSGNTGELFF. The CDR3 nucleotides read TGTGCCAGCAGCCAAGATAGCGGGAACACCGGGGAGCTGTTTTTT.

This clone appeared a few times. The V and J genes are TRBV15 and TRBJ2-1; the D is unclear. Between the trimmed V and J ends, which lost 4 bases and 5 bases, there was a span of 21 bases. The CDR3 has 17 residues. CDR1 and CDR2 (germline): LNHNV, YYDKDF (reference sequence). This CDR3 is CATSKGYGWYPDNEQFF. Written as DNA, the CDR3 is TGTGCCACCAGCAAAGGTTATGGGTGGTACCCGGACAATGAGCAGTTCTTC.

V is TRBV4-1 and J is TRBJ2-5; no definite D call. Looked up from germline, CDR1 is MGHRA and CDR2 is YSYEKL. V lost 2 bases to trimming and J lost 5 bases, with 12 bases between them. The CDR3 extends over 14 amino acids. The CDR3 sequence is CASSQPWVGETQYF. In nucleotides, the CDR3 is TGCGCCAGCAGCCAACCATGGGTTGGGGAGACCCAGTACTTC.

This clone came up a few times. The V and J genes are TRBV7-2 and TRBJ2-3; D call uncertain. Germline V CDR1 and CDR2: SGHTA, FQGNSA. V shed 8 bases and J shed 3 bases, with 15 bases lying between them. The CDR3 contains 14 residues. The CDR3 spells CASSSEILTDTQYF. DNA for the CDR3: TGTGCCAGCTCGTCCGAAATTCTTACAGATACGCAGTATTTT.

This clone was seen only a few times. The chain recombines TRBV4-1 with TRBJ2-1; 11 nucleotides line up with TRBD2. This CDR3 has 14 residues. The junction had 8 bases not matched to a gene; V was cut back by 4 bases and J by 12 bases. Germline CDR1 MGHRA, CDR2 YSYEKL. Here the CDR3 DNA reads TGCGCCAGCAGCCTTGGGACTAGCGGAAAAGTGCAGTTCTTC. Translating gives CASSLGTSGKVQFF.

There are a few counts of this clone. A much more abundant neighbour one base away suggests this may be a read error. This chain joins TRBV7-2 and TRBJ2-5; D gene ambiguous. With 1 base removed from V and 7 bases from J, the gap between germline ends came to 4 bases. From germline, CDR1 is SGHTA and CDR2 FQGNSA. CDR3 length: 11 amino acids. The DNA of the CDR3 is TGTGCCAGCAGCTTAGAAGTGACCCAGTACTTC. It yields the protein CASSLEVTQYF. The complete variable domain, with remaining parts taken from reference TRBV7-2 and TRBJ2-5, reads GAGVSQSPSNKVTEKGKDVELRCDPISGHTALYWYRQSLGQGLEFLIYFQGNSAPDKSGLPSDRFSAERTGGSVSTLTIQRTQQEDSAVYLCASSLEVTQYFGPGTRLLVL.

Points on this clone: Different DNA sequences within this sample yield the same CDR3. The V and J genes are TRBV7-2 and TRBJ2-5; D perhaps matches TRBD2 (5 bases). Germline loops: CDR1 SGHTA, CDR2 FQGNSA. Between the trimmed V and J ends, which lost 1 base and 4 bases, there was a span of 10 bases. This CDR3 has 14 amino acids. The CDR3 protein is CASSLGGLGETQYF. The CDR3 DNA sequence: TGTGCCAGCAGCTTAGGAGGGTTAGGAGAGACCCAGTACTTC.

This chain links TRBV9 with TRBJ1-4; TRBD1 is a possible D gene (5 bases). V lost 1 base, J lost 8 bases, and 12 bases lay in between. The germline CDR1 and CDR2 sequences are SGDLS and YYNGEE. The CDR3 totals 14 residues. The CDR3 reads CASSVSGPNEKLFF. The CDR3 nucleotides read TGTGCCAGCAGCGTATCGGGACCGAACGAAAAACTGTTTTTT. Full variable domain (missing parts from reference TRBV9 and TRBJ1-4): DSGVTQTPKHLITATGQRVTLRCSPRSGDLSVYWYQQSLDQGLQFLIQYYNGEERAKGNILERFSAQQFPDLHSELNLSSLELGDSALYFCASSVSGPNEKLFFGSGTQLSVL.

This clone was counted between two and nine times. The rearrangement uses TRBV7-2 and TRBJ2-7; TRBD1 agrees at 9 bases. This CDR3 is 16 amino acids long. With V trimmed by 1 base and J by 5 bases, 9 bases remained unmatched. Germline V lookup: CDR1 SGHTA, CDR2 FQGNSA. CDR3 protein: CASSLEAGTGLHEQYF. CDR3 DNA: TGTGCCAGCAGCTTAGAGGCCGGGACAGGGCTCCACGAGCAGTACTTC.

This chain links TRBV11-2 with TRBJ2-2; D tentatively fits TRBD1 or TRBD2 (5 bases each). The CDR3 length is 16 residues. Per germline, CDR1 SGHAT and CDR2 FQNNGV. Trimming stripped 3 bases from V and 4 bases from J, with 15 bases between. CDR3 in DNA: TGTGCCAGCAGCTTTACGTCGGGGCTGCTCACCGGGGAGCTGTTTTTT. Its protein is CASSFTSGLLTGELFF.

In its sample, this clone was seen a few times. This specimen includes other DNA sequences encoding the same CDR3. The chain recombines TRBV29-1 with TRBJ2-3; D assignment may be TRBD1 or TRBD2 (5 bases each). Germline values: CDR1 SQVTM, CDR2 ANQGSEA. Trimming took 4 bases from V and 2 from J, leaving 10 bases between them. The CDR3 contains 13 residues. CDR3 sequence reads: CSVGGRNTDTQYF. The CDR3 DNA reads as TGCAGCGTTGGGGGACGGAACACAGATACGCAGTATTTT.

The chain has TRBV9 and TRBJ2-1, with a tentative D call TRBD1 (6 bases). The V end was cut by 5 bases, the J end by 2 bases, with 14 bases between. The CDR3 has 15 amino acids. Germline assignment: CDR1 SGDLS and CDR2 YYNGEE. The chain's CDR3 is CASRDQGTTYNEQFF. The CDR3 region has the DNA TGTGCCAGCAGAGACCAGGGGACCACCTACAATGAGCAGTTCTTC.

The chain employs TRBV7-2 and TRBJ2-5, with 10 bases identical to TRBD2. Germline lookup yields CDR1 SGHTA and CDR2 FQGNSA. This CDR3 has 15 amino acids. V lost 1 base, J lost 4 bases, and 3 bases stayed unmatched. As DNA, the CDR3 is TGTGCCAGCAGCTTAGATCTAGCGGGAGCAGAGACCCAGTACTTC. Amino acid sequence: CASSLDLAGAETQYF.

CDR3 protein: CASSEERGLADTQYF. The CDR3 DNA reads TGTGCCAGCAGTGAAGAACGGGGTTTGGCAGATACGCAGTATTTT. The rearrangement uses TRBV2 and TRBJ2-3, with a tentative D call TRBD2 (5 bases). Trimming cost V 1 base and J 4 bases, with 12 bases left between them. The CDR3 loop spans 15 amino acids. The germline V gene has CDR1 SNHLY and CDR2 FYNNEI.

This clone was seen a few times. The gene calls are TRBV30 and TRBJ2-4; D is unclear. This CDR3 has 11 residues. V lost 2 bases and J 7 bases, leaving 6 bases between the germline ends. Per germline, CDR1 GTSNPN and CDR2 SVGIG (reference sequence). The CDR3 coding sequence is TGTGCCTGGAGTCCTCGGAACATTCAGTACTTC. It encodes CAWSPRNIQYF.